The subject of this entry is one T cell receptor (beta chain). Its specificity is not known. Method: immunoSEQ multiplex PCR; TCRdb's copy keeps in-frame clones and lacks some. The profile shows about 82,000 clones, around 80% of them singletons. The ends lost 4 bases at V and 4 bases at J; junction bases unmatched: 8. Germline CDR1 SGHNT, CDR2 YYREEE (reference sequence). There are 15 residues in the CDR3. These data are taken from a study of T cells in localized non-small cell lung cancer. Study-wide results and caveats: Researchers found a median around 50 of the top 100 tumor clones in adjacent lung. The study found T cell clonality highest in uninvolved adjacent lung, above tumor. Only one tumor region went through sequencing, so heterogeneity may still be there.

V is TRBV5-4 and J is TRBJ2-1; 7 bases agree with TRBD1. Sequenced here: PBMCs, sampled before any cancer treatment. This clonotype originated in a man between 40 and 70 years old with stage II squamous cell lung carcinoma. The CDR3 nucleotides are TGTGCCAGCAGCCCGACGGGACAGTATTACAATGAGCAGTTCTTC. This translates into CASSPTGQYYNEQFF.